The clone carrying this T cell receptor beta chain was picked up a small number of times. Its specificity is not known. This specimen comes from a study of OX40 agonist ivuxolimab in advanced cancers. Looking at the study overall: Dose-escalation subjects each had hepatocellular carcinoma, melanoma, renal cell or head and neck cancer. Study results and limitations: CD8+ T cells (on average) carried more expanded clones than CD4+ T cells. Certain nonresponders additionally had low normalized T-cell clonal expansion.

The V and J ends lost 1 base and 8 bases respectively, with 14 bases between them. Germline CDR1 and CDR2: SGHVS and FNYEAQ. This CDR3 has 14 amino acids. TCRdb keeps only in-frame clones here, not all; method: immunoSEQ multiplex PCR. The sample contains about 43,000 clones, approximately 83% of which appear only once. A history of autoimmune disease or systemic immunosuppression excluded patients. The gene calls are TRBV7-6 and TRBJ1-2; D remains unclear. This TCR derives from an adult with an advanced solid tumor such as melanoma, head and neck, liver or kidney cancer. The material was CD4+ or CD8+ T cells sorted from blood, obtained in a trial of the OX40 agonist ivuxolimab. CDR3 loop: CASSLELGGAGYTF. The CDR3, as DNA: TGTGCCAGCAGCTTAGAACTAGGTGGTGCCGGCTACACCTTC.